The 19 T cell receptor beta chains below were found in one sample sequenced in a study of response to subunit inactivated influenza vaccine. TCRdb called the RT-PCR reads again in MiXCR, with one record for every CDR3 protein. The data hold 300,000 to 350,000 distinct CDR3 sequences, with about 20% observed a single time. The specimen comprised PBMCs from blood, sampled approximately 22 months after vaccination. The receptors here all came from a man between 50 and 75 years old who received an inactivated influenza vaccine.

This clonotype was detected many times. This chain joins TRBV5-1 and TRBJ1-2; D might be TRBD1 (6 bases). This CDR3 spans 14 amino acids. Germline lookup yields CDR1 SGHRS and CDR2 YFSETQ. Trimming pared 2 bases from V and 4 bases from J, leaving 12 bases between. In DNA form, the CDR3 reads TGCGCCAGCAGCTTAAAACAGGGTAGCTATGGCTACACCTTC. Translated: CASSLKQGSYGYTF.

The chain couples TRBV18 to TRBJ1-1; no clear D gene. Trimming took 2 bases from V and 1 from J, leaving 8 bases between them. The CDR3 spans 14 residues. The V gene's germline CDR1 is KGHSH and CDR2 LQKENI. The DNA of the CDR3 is TGTGCCAGCTCACCAACGGCGGCGAACACTGAAGCTTTCTTT. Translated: CASSPTAANTEAFF.

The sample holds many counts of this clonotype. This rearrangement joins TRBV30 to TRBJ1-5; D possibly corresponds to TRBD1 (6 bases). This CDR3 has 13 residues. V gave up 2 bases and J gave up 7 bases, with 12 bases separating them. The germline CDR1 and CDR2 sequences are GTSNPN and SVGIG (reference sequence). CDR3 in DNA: TGTGCCTGGAGTTCAGGGGCTGGGCAGCCCCAGCATTTT. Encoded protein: CAWSSGAGQPQHF.

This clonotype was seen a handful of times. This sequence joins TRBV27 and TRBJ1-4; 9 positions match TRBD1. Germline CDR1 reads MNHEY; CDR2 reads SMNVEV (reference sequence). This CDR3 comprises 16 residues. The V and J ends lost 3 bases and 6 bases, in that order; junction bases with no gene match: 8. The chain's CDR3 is CASSFIWTGEDEKLFF. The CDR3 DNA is TGTGCCAGCAGTTTTATTTGGACAGGGGAGGATGAAAAACTGTTTTTT.

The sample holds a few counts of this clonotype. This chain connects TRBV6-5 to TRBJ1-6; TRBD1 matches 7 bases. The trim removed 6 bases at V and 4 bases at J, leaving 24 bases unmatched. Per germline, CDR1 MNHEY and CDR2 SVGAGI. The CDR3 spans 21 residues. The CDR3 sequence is CASSNYPPSLDRAAYNSPLHF. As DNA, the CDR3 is TGTGCCAGCAGCAATTACCCTCCATCTCTCGACAGGGCGGCATATAATTCACCCCTCCACTTT.

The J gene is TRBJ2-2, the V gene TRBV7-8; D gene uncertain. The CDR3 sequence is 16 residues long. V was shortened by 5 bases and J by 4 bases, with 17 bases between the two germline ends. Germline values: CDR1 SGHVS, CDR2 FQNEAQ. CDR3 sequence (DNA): TGTGCCAGCAGCCCGCGTTCGGGTAGAGGCACCGGGGAGCTGTTTTTT. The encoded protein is CASSPRSGRGTGELFF.

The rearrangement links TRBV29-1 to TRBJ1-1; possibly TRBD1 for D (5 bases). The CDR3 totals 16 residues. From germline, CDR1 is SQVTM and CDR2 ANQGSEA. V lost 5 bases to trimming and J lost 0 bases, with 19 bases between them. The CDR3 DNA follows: TGCAGCGTTTATACTCCGGGACGGACCTTGAACACTGAAGCTTTCTTT. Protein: CSVYTPGRTLNTEAFF.

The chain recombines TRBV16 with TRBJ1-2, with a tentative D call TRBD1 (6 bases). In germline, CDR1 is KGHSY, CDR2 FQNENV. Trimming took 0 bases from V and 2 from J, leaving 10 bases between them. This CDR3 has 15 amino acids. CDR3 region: CASSQSTGPNYGYTF. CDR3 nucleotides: TGTGCCAGCAGCCAATCGACAGGCCCCAACTATGGCTACACCTTC.

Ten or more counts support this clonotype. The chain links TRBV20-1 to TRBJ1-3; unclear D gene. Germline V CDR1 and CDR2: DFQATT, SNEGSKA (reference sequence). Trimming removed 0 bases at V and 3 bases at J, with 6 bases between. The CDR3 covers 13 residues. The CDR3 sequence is CSARDPYGNTIYF. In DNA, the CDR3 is TGCAGTGCTAGAGATCCTTATGGAAACACCATATATTTT.

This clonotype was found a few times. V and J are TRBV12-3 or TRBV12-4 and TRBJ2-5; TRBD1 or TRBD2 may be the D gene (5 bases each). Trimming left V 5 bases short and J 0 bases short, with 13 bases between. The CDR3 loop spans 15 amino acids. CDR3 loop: CASSLGPGHQETQYF. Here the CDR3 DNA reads TGTGCCAGCAGTCTGGGACCGGGACACCAAGAGACCCAGTACTTC.

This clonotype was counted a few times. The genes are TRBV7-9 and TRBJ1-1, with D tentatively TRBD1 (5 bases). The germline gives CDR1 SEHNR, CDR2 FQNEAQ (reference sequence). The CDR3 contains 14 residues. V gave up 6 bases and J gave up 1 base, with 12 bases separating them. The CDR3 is CASSKAGANTEAFF. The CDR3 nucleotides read TGTGCCAGCAGTAAGGCCGGGGCGAACACTGAAGCTTTCTTT.

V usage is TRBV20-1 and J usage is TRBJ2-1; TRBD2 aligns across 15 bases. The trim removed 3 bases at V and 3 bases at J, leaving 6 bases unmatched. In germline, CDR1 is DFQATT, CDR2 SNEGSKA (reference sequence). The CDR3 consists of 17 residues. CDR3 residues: CSARGLAGGAYYNEQFF. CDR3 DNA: TGCAGTGCTAGGGGACTAGCGGGGGGTGCCTACTACAATGAGCAGTTCTTC.

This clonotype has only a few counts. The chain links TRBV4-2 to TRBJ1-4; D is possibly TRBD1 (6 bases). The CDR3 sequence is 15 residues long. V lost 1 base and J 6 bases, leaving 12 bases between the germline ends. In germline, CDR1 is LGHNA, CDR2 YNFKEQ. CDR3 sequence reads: CASSQGQASDEKLFF. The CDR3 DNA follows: TGTGCCAGCAGCCAAGGACAGGCTTCGGATGAAAAACTGTTTTTT.

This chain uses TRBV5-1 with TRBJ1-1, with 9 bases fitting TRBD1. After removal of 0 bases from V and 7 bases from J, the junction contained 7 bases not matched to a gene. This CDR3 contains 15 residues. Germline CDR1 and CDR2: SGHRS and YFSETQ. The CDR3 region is CASSLEQGALFEAFF. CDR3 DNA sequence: TGCGCCAGCAGCTTGGAACAGGGGGCCCTATTTGAAGCTTTCTTT.

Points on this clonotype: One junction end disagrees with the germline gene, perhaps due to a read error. Here the CDR3 reads CASSLLGPNTGELFF. CDR3 DNA: TGTGCTAGCAGCTTACTGGGACCCAACACCGGGGAGCTGTTTTTT. The chain is built from TRBV5-6 and TRBJ2-2; D possibly uses TRBD1 or TRBD2 (5 bases each). The CDR3 extends over 15 amino acids. Germline values: CDR1 SGHDT, CDR2 YYEEEE.

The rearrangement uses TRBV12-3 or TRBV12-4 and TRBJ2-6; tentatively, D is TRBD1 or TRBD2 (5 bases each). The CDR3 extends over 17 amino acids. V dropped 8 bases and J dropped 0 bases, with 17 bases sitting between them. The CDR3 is CASSRDHVLSGANVLTF. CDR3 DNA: TGTGCCAGCTCCCGGGACCACGTTCTCTCTGGGGCCAACGTCCTGACTTTC.

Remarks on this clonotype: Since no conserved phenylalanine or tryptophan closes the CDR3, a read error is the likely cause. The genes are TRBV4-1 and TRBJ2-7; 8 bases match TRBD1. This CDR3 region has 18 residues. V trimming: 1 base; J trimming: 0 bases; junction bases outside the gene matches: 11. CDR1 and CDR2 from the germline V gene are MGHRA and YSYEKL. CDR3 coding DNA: TGCGCCAGCAGCCAAGGAATCCGGGACAGGACTATCTCCTACGAGCAGTACCTC. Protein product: CASSQGIRDRTISYEQYL.

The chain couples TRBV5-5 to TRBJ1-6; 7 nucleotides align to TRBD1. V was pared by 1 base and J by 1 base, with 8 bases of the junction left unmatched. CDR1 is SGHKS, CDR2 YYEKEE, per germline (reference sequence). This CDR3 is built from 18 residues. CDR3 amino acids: CASSLRQGDPSYNSPLHF. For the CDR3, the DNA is TGTGCCAGCAGCTTGCGGCAGGGGGACCCTTCCTATAATTCACCCCTCCACTTT.

CDR3 DNA: TGTGCCTGGACAGGGCTTACTGGCTACACCTTC. Its translation is CAWTGLTGYTF. This chain uses TRBV30 with TRBJ1-2, with a weak D call TRBD1 (5 bases). Trimming cost V 4 bases and J 7 bases, with 10 bases left between them. The CDR3 spans 11 residues. Looked up from germline, CDR1 is GTSNPN and CDR2 is SVGIG (reference sequence).